Listed below are T cell receptor beta chains from one sample, sequenced in a study of cytomegalovirus exposure and HLA in healthy donors. The data were produced by immunoSEQ multiplex PCR, yet TCRdb's version contains in-frame clones alone and is incomplete. The data contain some 150,000 clones, 60% to 80% of them singletons. Material for sequencing was PBMCs. The receptor set was obtained from a man aged 35 to 55 in good health and CMV-seronegative. The CDR3 runs from the conserved cysteine through the conserved F or W. The D gene is left open where the match is weak. Size is stated for part of the rows, as once, few or many counts, or as a class when the clone is expanded.

v_call,d_call,clone_size,j_call,cdr3_nt,cdr3_aa
TRBV7-9,NA,once,TRBJ2-7,TGTGCCAGCAGCTTAGGGGCAGGGCTGACCTACGAGCAGTACTTC,CASSLGAGLTYEQYF
TRBV6-5,NA,NA,TRBJ2-3,TGTGCCAGCAGTCAGGTTGGGACGCAGTATTTT,CASSQVGTQYF
TRBV6-1,NA,few,TRBJ1-2,TGTGCCAGCGGGGAATTGAGGGACTATGGCTACACCTTC,CASGELRDYGYTF
TRBV5-1,NA,NA,TRBJ1-4,TGCGCCAGCAGCTTGGAGGGGGGGCGTGAAGAAAAACTGTTTTTT,CASSLEGGREEKLFF
TRBV4-1,NA,NA,TRBJ2-3,TGCGCCAGCAGCCAAGATCTTCCGGGGGCAGATACGCAGTATTTT,CASSQDLPGADTQYF
TRBV5-1,TRBD1,NA,TRBJ1-1,TGCGCCAGCACCGTCGGACAGGGATGTGGAGCTTTCTTT,CASTVGQGCGAFF
TRBV19,NA,NA,TRBJ1-2,TGTGCCAGTAGTCCAAGTCCGGGTCGGGTCTATGGCTACACCTTC,CASSPSPGRVYGYTF
TRBV5-1,TRBD1,NA,TRBJ1-1,TGCGCCAGCAGCCCGCCTTTCAGGGGGCAGGGTGAAGCTTTCTTT,CASSPPFRGQGEAFF
TRBV5-6,TRBD2,once,TRBJ2-1,TGTGCCAGCAGCTTGGTACTAGCGGGGGCCCAATCCTACAATGAGCAGTTCTTC,CASSLVLAGAQSYNEQFF
TRBV4-1,NA,NA,TRBJ2-7,TGCGCCAGCAGCCTCTCTCTTGGGGGGAGGCCCTACGAGCAGTACTTC,CASSLSLGGRPYEQYF
TRBV7-9,NA,NA,TRBJ2-1,TGTGCCAGCAGCTTTGGGATAGCGGACTCCTACAATGAGCAGTTCTTC,CASSFGIADSYNEQFF
TRBV10-2,NA,NA,TRBJ1-6,TGCGCCAGCAGTGAACAGGTTAATTCACCCCTCCACTTT,CASSEQVNSPLHF
TRBV7-2,TRBD1,few,TRBJ2-5,TGTGCCAGCAGCTATACAGGGGCGGAGACCCAGTACTTC,CASSYTGAETQYF
TRBV19,NA,NA,TRBJ2-7,TGTGCCAGTAGTCCGGTCTTACGAACCTACGAGCAGTACTTC,CASSPVLRTYEQYF
TRBV19,TRBD2,NA,TRBJ2-1,TGTGCCAGTAGTATTGCGGGGGGGAACTACAATGAGCAGTTCTTC,CASSIAGGNYNEQFF
TRBV6-5,NA,few,TRBJ1-1,TGTGCCAGCAGTTACTCCCCGAGGCTGAACACTGAAGCTTTCTTT,CASSYSPRLNTEAFF
TRBV4-2,NA,once,TRBJ2-5,TGTGCCAGCAGCCAAGGGGGGCAGCAAGAGACCCAGTACTTC,CASSQGGQQETQYF
TRBV7-8,TRBD2,NA,TRBJ2-7,TGTGCCAGCAGCTTAGCGGGTTGGAGCGGGGGGGAGAGCTCCTACGAGCAGTACTTC,CASSLAGWSGGESSYEQYF
TRBV5-1,TRBD1,NA,TRBJ1-2,TGCGCCAGCAGCTCTTGGGCGACAGGGAACTATGGCTACACCTTC,CASSSWATGNYGYTF
TRBV15,TRBD1,NA,TRBJ2-2,TGTGCCACTAGAGGGGGCTCGAACACCGGGGAGCTGTTTTTT,CATRGGSNTGELFF
TRBV5-4,NA,NA,TRBJ1-1,TGTGCCAGCAGCTTATCGGGTCTAGAAGCTTTCTTT,CASSLSGLEAFF
TRBV4-2,NA,NA,TRBJ2-1,TGTGCCAGCAGCCTCCACTTGGGAGAATCGAGCTCCTACAATGAGCAGTTCTTC,CASSLHLGESSSYNEQFF
TRBV18,NA,NA,TRBJ2-3,TGTGCCAGCTCACCAGTCCAGGGGCGCACAGATACGCAGTATTTT,CASSPVQGRTDTQYF
TRBV6-1,NA,NA,TRBJ1-1,TGTGCCAGTTGTGAGGGCCTGAACACTGAAGCTTTCTTT,CASCEGLNTEAFF
TRBV7-2,TRBD1,NA,TRBJ1-6,TGTGCCAGCAGCCCCCCGACAGGGCGGAATTCACCCCTCCACTTT,CASSPPTGRNSPLHF
TRBV14,NA,NA,TRBJ1-1,TGTGCCAGCAGCTTCAGGGGAAGGAACACTGAAGCTTTCTTT,CASSFRGRNTEAFF
TRBV6-5,NA,NA,TRBJ2-7,TGTGCCAGCAGTCGCCAGGCAGGGAAGTACGAGCAGTACTTC,CASSRQAGKYEQYF
TRBV7-6,TRBD1,NA,TRBJ1-5,TGTGCCAGCAGCGCGACAGGGGGCAATCAGCCCCAGCATTTT,CASSATGGNQPQHF
TRBV12-5,NA,NA,TRBJ2-2,TGTGCTAGTGGTGGAGGGACCGGGGAGCTGTTTTTT,CASGGGTGELFF
TRBV5-4,NA,once,TRBJ2-3,TGTGCCAGCAGTGTGGACAGAACAGATACGCAGTATTTT,CASSVDRTDTQYF
TRBV7-2,TRBD2,NA,TRBJ2-5,TGTGCCAGCAGCCTCTCGACTAGCGGGGGGGCAGCAGAGACCCAGTACTTC,CASSLSTSGGAAETQYF
TRBV4-2,TRBD2,NA,TRBJ2-7,TGTGCCAGCAGCCAAGCAGGGACTACCTACGAGCAGTACTTC,CASSQAGTTYEQYF
TRBV29-1,NA,NA,TRBJ1-2,TGCAGCGTTGACAGGGACTATGGCTACACCTTC,CSVDRDYGYTF
TRBV18,NA,NA,TRBJ2-5,TGTGCCAGCTCCTCGGGAGACGAGACCCAGTACTTC,CASSSGDETQYF
TRBV10-2,TRBD2,NA,TRBJ2-3,TGCGCCAGCAAATCACTAGCGGCGGATACGCAGTATTTT,CASKSLAADTQYF
TRBV27,NA,NA,TRBJ2-5,TGTGCCAGCAGTCCTCAGGTTGAGGAGACCCAGTACTTC,CASSPQVEETQYF
TRBV5-5,NA,NA,TRBJ2-2,TGTGCCAGCAGCTTTCCGGGGGAATTGTCCGGGGAGCTGTTTTTT,CASSFPGELSGELFF
TRBV10-3,NA,NA,TRBJ2-5,TGTGCCATCAGGGGGGGGGCAGGTCCAGAAGAGACCCAGTACTTC,CAIRGGAGPEETQYF
TRBV4-3,NA,NA,TRBJ1-1,TGCGCCAGCAGCCAACAATCGAACACTGAAGCTTTCTTT,CASSQQSNTEAFF
TRBV5-6,TRBD2,few,TRBJ2-1,TGTGCCAGCAGCTTCCGGACTAGCGGGGCTAGTAATGAGCAGTTCTTC,CASSFRTSGASNEQFF
TRBV19,TRBD1,few,TRBJ2-7,TGTGCCAGTACCCCGACAGGGAGCTCCTACGAGCAGTACTTC,CASTPTGSSYEQYF
TRBV4-1,NA,few,TRBJ2-3,TGCGCCAGCAGCCAAGGCGGCTTCACAGATACGCAGTATTTT,CASSQGGFTDTQYF
TRBV6-5,TRBD1,few,TRBJ1-2,TGTGCCAGCAGTTTCACCGGGACAGGGCTTTATGGCTACACCTTC,CASSFTGTGLYGYTF
TRBV5-1,NA,NA,TRBJ1-4,TGCGCCAGCAGCATGACTCCAGAGGCCGGCGAAAAACTGTTTTTT,CASSMTPEAGEKLFF
TRBV5-1,TRBD1,NA,TRBJ1-2,TGCGCCAGCAGCCCCCGGGCAGGGGGAACCTATGGCTACACCTTC,CASSPRAGGTYGYTF
TRBV10-2,NA,NA,TRBJ1-1,TGCGCCAGCAGTGACGGCGGGAACACTGAAGCTTTCTTT,CASSDGGNTEAFF
TRBV2,NA,NA,TRBJ2-7,TGTGCCAGCAGTGGGACGGGGATTAGAGCTGGCTACGAGCAGTACTTC,CASSGTGIRAGYEQYF
TRBV29-1,TRBD1,NA,TRBJ1-1,TGCAGCGTTGGGACAGGGAACACTGAAGCTTTCTTT,CSVGTGNTEAFF
TRBV9,NA,few,TRBJ2-6,TGTGCCAGCAGCCCGACAGTTTTCTCTGGGGCCAACGTCCTGACTTTC,CASSPTVFSGANVLTF
TRBV7-9,TRBD1,few,TRBJ1-2,TGTGCCAGCAGCTATAGACAGGGTACTAACTATGGCTACACCTTC,CASSYRQGTNYGYTF
TRBV5-4,NA,NA,TRBJ2-3,TGTGCCAGCCGATCTGGTCTGCGGGATCGCACAGATACGCAGTATTTT,CASRSGLRDRTDTQYF
TRBV27,NA,NA,TRBJ2-1,TGTGCCAGCAGTTTCGTAGAATCCTACAATGAGCAGTTCTTC,CASSFVESYNEQFF
TRBV19,TRBD1,NA,TRBJ2-6,TGTGCCAGCTTGGGGACAGCGCTAAGCTCTGGGGCCAACGTCCTGACTTTC,CASLGTALSSGANVLTF
TRBV6-5,TRBD1,NA,TRBJ1-4,TGTGCCAGCAGTTCCGGGACAGGGAATGAAAAACTGTTTTTT,CASSSGTGNEKLFF
TRBV19,TRBD1,NA,TRBJ2-7,TGTGCCAGTAGTGCCACAGGGGGCTACGAGCAGTACTTC,CASSATGGYEQYF
TRBV6-1,TRBD1,NA,TRBJ2-1,TGTGCCAGCAGTGCACACGGGACAGGGGCCTACAATGAGCAGTTCTTC,CASSAHGTGAYNEQFF
TRBV10-1,NA,few,TRBJ1-1,TGCGCCAGCAGTGAGTCGGGACACCAGAACACTGAAGCTTTCTTT,CASSESGHQNTEAFF
TRBV4-1,TRBD1,NA,TRBJ2-2,TGCGCCAGCAGCCGACAGGGGGTCAGCACCGGGGAGCTGTTTTTT,CASSRQGVSTGELFF
TRBV7-9,TRBD1,NA,TRBJ1-2,TGTGCCAGCAGCTTAGGCGGGGACAGGGGCTATGGCTTCACCTTC,CASSLGGDRGYGFTF